Presented here are 15 T cell receptor beta chains from one specimen sequenced in a study of T cells in Graves' hyperthyroidism and ophthalmopathy. TCR beta CDR3 regions were amplified from RNA transcripts. During a first-round RT-PCR of the TCR CDR3, the HTBI primer set was used. TCRdb redid the calling of the multiplex PCR reads with MiXCR, one entry per CDR3 protein. The table shows about 640,000 distinct CDR3 sequences, with less than 25% occurring only once. Specimen: blood. These receptors all stem from a man aged 30-40 years with Graves' ophthalmopathy.

This clonotype was detected many times. The chain links TRBV28 to TRBJ1-2, with 9 positions matching TRBD1. The CDR3 has 14 residues. V was pared by 6 bases and J by 8 bases, with 10 bases of the junction left unmatched. The germline V gene encodes CDR1 MDHEN and CDR2 SYDVKM. CDR3 DNA sequence: TGTGCCAGCAGCCCTCCGGGACAGGGCGGCGGCTACACCTTC. As protein: CASSPPGQGGGYTF.

The table lists this clonotype with many counts. The genes are TRBV30 and TRBJ1-1; 7 bases map to TRBD1. CDR1 and CDR2 from the germline V gene are GTSNPN and SVGIG (reference sequence). J lost 1 base, V lost 5 bases, and 4 bases had no gene match. This CDR3 is 13 amino acids long. CDR3 in amino acids: CAWQGQANTEAFF. The CDR3 nucleotides are TGTGCCTGGCAAGGACAGGCGAACACTGAAGCTTTCTTT.

J is TRBJ1-3 and V is TRBV6-1, with D uncertain. V lost 8 bases and J 2 bases, leaving 7 bases between the germline ends. In germline, CDR1 is MNHNS, CDR2 SASEGT. The CDR3 length is 12 residues. The CDR3, as DNA: TGTGCCAGCTGCCTTCCTGGAAACACCATATATTTT. It codes for CASCLPGNTIYF.

Many counts were recorded for this clonotype. The rearrangement uses TRBV7-2 and TRBJ2-5, with TRBD2 matching 7 bases. CDR1 and CDR2 from the germline V gene are SGHTA and FQGNSA. The CDR3 has 11 residues. J gave up 13 bases and V 4 bases, and 6 bases lay outside the gene matches. The chain's CDR3 is CASSSPGGPYF. CDR3 nucleotide sequence: TGTGCCAGCAGCTCCCCGGGGGGTCCGTACTTC. Complete variable domain (other parts from reference TRBV7-2 and TRBJ2-5): GAGVSQSPSNKVTEKGKDVELRCDPISGHTALYWYRQSLGQGLEFLIYFQGNSAPDKSGLPSDRFSAERTGGSVSTLTIQRTQQEDSAVYLCASSSPGGPYFGPGTRLLVL.

This clonotype was recorded many times. The rearrangement uses TRBV7-9 and TRBJ2-7; D is uncertain. Germline loops: CDR1 SEHNR, CDR2 FQNEAQ (reference sequence). This CDR3 has 13 amino acids. V lost 0 bases, J lost 3 bases, and 6 bases lay in between. Written as DNA, the CDR3 is TGTGCCAGCAGCTTAGCGCAGAGCTACGAGCAGTACTTC. Encoded protein: CASSLAQSYEQYF.

This clonotype was observed many times. V usage is TRBV28 and J usage is TRBJ2-7; no clear D. V shed 5 bases and J shed 2 bases, with 10 bases lying between them. The germline V gene has CDR1 MDHEN and CDR2 SYDVKM. The CDR3 consists of 13 residues. The CDR3 DNA reads as TGTGCCAGCAGTCAAACCGGAGCCTACGAGCAGTACTTC. This encodes CASSQTGAYEQYF. Looking up the rest from reference TRBV28 and TRBJ2-7 gives the full variable domain: DVKVTQSSRYLVKRTGEKVFLECVQDMDHENMFWYRQDPGLGLRLIYFSYDVKMKEKGDIPEGYSVSREKKERFSLILESASTNQTSMYLCASSQTGAYEQYFGPGTRLTVT.

This clonotype was detected a few times. The chain joins TRBV28 to TRBJ1-1; TRBD1 aligns across 10 bases. Trimming at V came to 5 bases and at J to 5 bases, leaving 11 bases not matched to a gene. This CDR3 region has 16 residues. Germline V gene lookup returns CDR1 MDHEN and CDR2 SYDVKM. CDR3 sequence: CASSARTGGRRTEAFF. Written as DNA, the CDR3 is TGTGCCAGCAGTGCCAGGACAGGGGGTAGGAGGACTGAAGCTTTCTTT.

The V call is TRBV20-1, the J call TRBJ2-5, with a tentative D call TRBD1 (5 bases). CDR1 is DFQATT and CDR2 is SNEGSKA in the germline V gene (reference sequence). This CDR3 spans 12 amino acids. Deletions cut 6 bases from V and 4 bases from J, with 12 bases between. CDR3 nucleotides: TGCAGTGCCGAGCAGGGCCGAGAGACCCAGTACTTC. This codes for CSAEQGRETQYF.

This clonotype has a handful of counts. The chain is built from TRBV11-2 and TRBJ2-1, with TRBD2 matching over 8 bases. This CDR3 is built from 15 residues. Germline V gene sequence: CDR1 SGHAT, CDR2 FQNNGV. J lost 5 bases, V lost 3 bases, and 6 bases had no gene match. CDR3 coding DNA: TGTGCCAGCAGCTTGGGAACTAGCGGACACAATGAGCAGTTCTTC. Protein: CASSLGTSGHNEQFF.

The chain links TRBV6-1 to TRBJ2-7; D may correspond to TRBD1 or TRBD2 (6 bases each). The CDR3 is made up of 16 amino acids. V was pared by 6 bases and J by 2 bases, with 20 bases between. Germline CDR1 reads MNHNS; CDR2 reads SASEGT. The CDR3, as DNA: TGTGCCAGCAGGAATCAACCTAGGGGGGCTACCTACGAGCAGTACTTC. Its translation: CASRNQPRGATYEQYF.

The V and J genes are TRBV20-1 and TRBJ1-2; D is unclear. Germline values: CDR1 DFQATT, CDR2 SNEGSKA (reference sequence). The CDR3 runs 12 residues. V was cut by 4 bases and J by 6 bases, with 12 bases left in between. The CDR3 nucleotides are TGCAGTGCTATTTACTTAACGGATGGCTACACCTTC. Translation gives CSAIYLTDGYTF.

V and J are TRBV6-1 and TRBJ2-5; possible D gene TRBD1, 5 bases. V shed 5 bases and J shed 5 bases, with 18 bases lying between them. Germline assignment: CDR1 MNHNS and CDR2 SASEGT. The CDR3 sequence is 15 residues long. This chain's CDR3 is CASSSASGFRETQYF. In DNA form, the CDR3 reads TGTGCCAGCAGTTCCGCCTCAGGGTTTCGGGAGACCCAGTACTTC.

CDR3 in amino acids: CASSYAYIAPGNTIYF. In nucleotides, the CDR3 is TGTGCCAGCAGTTACGCCTACATCGCTCCTGGAAACACCATATATTTT. The chain carries TRBV6-6 and TRBJ1-3, with D uncertain. The CDR3 is made up of 16 amino acids. The ends were cut back, 2 bases at V and 2 bases at J, with 13 bases in the middle. Germline loops: CDR1 MNHNY, CDR2 SVGAGI (reference sequence).

This clonotype was seen ten or more times. This chain uses TRBV12-3 or TRBV12-4 with TRBJ2-5; the D gene is possibly TRBD2 (7 bases). This CDR3 contains 14 residues. V gave up 3 bases and J gave up 5 bases, with 13 bases separating them. CDR3 nucleotides: TGTGCCAGCAGTTTCCAAGGGGGAGGGGAGACCCAGTACTTC. The encoded protein is CASSFQGGGETQYF.

This clonotype was counted only a few times. This chain joins TRBV6-1 and TRBJ1-4, with no clear D. This CDR3 has 14 amino acids. The V gene's germline CDR1 is MNHNS and CDR2 SASEGT. V was shortened by 6 bases and J by 5 bases, with 13 bases between the two germline ends. The CDR3 region has the DNA TGTGCCAGCAGAACCGGGCCCGTAAATGAAAAACTGTTTTTT. This gives the protein CASRTGPVNEKLFF.